Following are 8 T cell receptor beta chains from one sample sequenced in a study of blood T cell repertoires in COVID-19. Using immunoSEQ multiplex PCR, the repertoire was profiled, and TCRdb retains in-frame clones only, with some absent. The sample includes 50,000 to 75,000 clones, 70% to 75% of them seen just once. Input material: peripheral blood. The receptors were sampled from a woman in her 50s with active or convalescent COVID-19.

The chain joins TRBV12-3 or TRBV12-4 to TRBJ2-7; D might be TRBD1 (6 bases). The CDR3 spans 11 residues. V lost 1 base and J 11 bases, leaving 9 bases between the germline ends. CDR3 sequence reads: CASSLGQGKYF. DNA of the CDR3: TGTGCCAGCAGTTTAGGGCAGGGGAAGTACTTC.

This clone was recorded once. This chain joins TRBV4-1 and TRBJ2-1; D is unresolved. This CDR3 is 15 amino acids long. Trimming took off 3 bases at V and 0 bases at J, with 9 bases between the two ends. CDR1 is MGHRA and CDR2 is YSYEKL in the germline V gene. The CDR3 DNA reads TGCGCCAGCAGCCAGGGCACCAGCTCCTACAATGAGCAGTTCTTC. Its protein product is CASSQGTSSYNEQFF.

This clone was seen more than once but under ten times. This chain connects TRBV4-2 to TRBJ2-1, with D possibly being TRBD2 (6 bases). Trimming stripped 1 base from V and 8 bases from J, with 18 bases between. CDR1 is LGHNA, CDR2 YNFKEQ, per germline. The CDR3 is 16 residues long. The CDR3 spells CASSQGRLVQGYEQFF. DNA of the CDR3: TGTGCCAGCAGCCAAGGCCGACTAGTCCAAGGGTATGAGCAGTTCTTC.

This clone was counted only a few times. This chain uses TRBV7-2 with TRBJ2-3; no clear D gene. V shed 5 bases and J shed 1 base, with 16 bases lying between them. The CDR3 loop spans 16 amino acids. Germline CDR1 is SGHTA and CDR2 is FQGNSA. In nucleotides, the CDR3 is TGTGCCAGCAGCCCCCTTAGCCGAACCGGCACAGATACGCAGTATTTT. Protein sequence: CASSPLSRTGTDTQYF.

The V and J genes are TRBV9 and TRBJ2-7; 15 nucleotides agree with TRBD2. Per germline, CDR1 SGDLS and CDR2 YYNGEE. The CDR3 extends over 16 amino acids. Trimming at V came to 4 bases and at J to 3 bases, leaving 5 bases not matched to a gene. CDR3 protein: CASSSGLAGGIYEQYF. CDR3 coding DNA: TGTGCCAGCAGCTCCGGACTAGCGGGAGGGATCTACGAGCAGTACTTC.

The chain uses TRBV18 and TRBJ2-1; D is ambiguous. This CDR3 has 13 amino acids. Trimming removed 1 base from V and 7 bases from J, with 8 bases in between. Germline values: CDR1 KGHSH, CDR2 LQKENI. The CDR3 DNA is TGTGCCAGCTCACCACTAGAAGCAAATGAGCAGTTCTTC. It translates to CASSPLEANEQFF.

This clone was recorded once. This chain uses TRBV5-4 with TRBJ2-7; TRBD2 matches 10 bases. Germline CDR1 reads SGHNT; CDR2 reads YYREEE (reference sequence). Trimming removed 4 bases from V and 8 bases from J; junction bases left unmatched: 9. The CDR3 is made up of 14 amino acids. The CDR3 nucleotides read TGTGCCAGCAGCATCAGCGGGAGGGCTTTCCAGCAGTACTTC. Translated, it gives CASSISGRAFQQYF.

The V and J genes are TRBV18 and TRBJ2-4, with 9 bases fitting TRBD1. CDR1 and CDR2 from the germline V gene are KGHSH and LQKENI. Trimming at V came to 0 bases and at J to 8 bases, leaving 8 bases not matched to a gene. CDR3 length: 16 amino acids. The CDR3 region is CASSPPAGQGRDIQYF. CDR3 DNA sequence: TGTGCCAGCTCACCACCGGCGGGACAGGGTCGTGACATTCAGTACTTC.